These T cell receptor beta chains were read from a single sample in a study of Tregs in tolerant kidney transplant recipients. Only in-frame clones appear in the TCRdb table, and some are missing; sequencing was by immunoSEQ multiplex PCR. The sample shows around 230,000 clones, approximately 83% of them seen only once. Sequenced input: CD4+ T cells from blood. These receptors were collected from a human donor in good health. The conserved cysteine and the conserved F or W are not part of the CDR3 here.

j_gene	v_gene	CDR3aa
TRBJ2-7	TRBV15	ATSSDFTGQSYEQY
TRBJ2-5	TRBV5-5	ASSLWGGETQY
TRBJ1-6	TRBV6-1	ASSEEENSPLH
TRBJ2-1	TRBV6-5	ASSYDRGPYNEQF
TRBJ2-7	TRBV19	ASSPGEGGLFYYEQY
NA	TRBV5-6	ASSTLAQGGYEQY
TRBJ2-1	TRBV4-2	ASSQDKAGGWNEQF
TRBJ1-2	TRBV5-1	ASSSPEGVRGYT
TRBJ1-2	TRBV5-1	ASSLGEAGVGANYGYT
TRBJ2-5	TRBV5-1	ASSLGGLAGSETQY
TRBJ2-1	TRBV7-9	ASSPGGGVYNEQF
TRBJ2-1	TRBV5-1	ASSIRLAGYNEQF
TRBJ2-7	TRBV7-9	ASSLERDGHEQY
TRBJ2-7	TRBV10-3	AISRTSGGNYEQY
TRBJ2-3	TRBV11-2	ASSRNTDTQY
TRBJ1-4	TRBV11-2	ASSLGFLQGATNEKLF
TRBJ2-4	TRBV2	ASFRGQILAKNIQY
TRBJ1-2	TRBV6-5	ASSFTGGVVYGYT
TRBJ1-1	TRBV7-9	AIHQGSEAF
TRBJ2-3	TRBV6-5	ASSYGRGVTDTQY
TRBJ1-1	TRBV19	ASNYRTEAF
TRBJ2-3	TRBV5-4	ASSSSGRAGPDTQY
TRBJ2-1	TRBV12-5	ASGLGNTGTRRNEQF
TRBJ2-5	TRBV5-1	ASSQLTGSGETQY
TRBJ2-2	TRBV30	AWSTQGAGELF
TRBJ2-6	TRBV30	AWRKPGSTGANVLT
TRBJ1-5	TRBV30	AWNRDPNQPQH
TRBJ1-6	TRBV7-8	ASGSDYNSPLH
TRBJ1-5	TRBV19	ASSYLGGRGQPQH
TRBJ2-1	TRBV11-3	ASSSDRVYNEQF
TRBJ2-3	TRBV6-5	ASRPSGSTDTQY
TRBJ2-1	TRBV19	ASSTQGLYNEQF
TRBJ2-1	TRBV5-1	ASSGRDHYDEQF
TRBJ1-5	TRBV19	ASTDSNQPQH
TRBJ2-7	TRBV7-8	ASSLSRDIYEQY
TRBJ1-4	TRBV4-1	ASSQLNPVLTNEKLF
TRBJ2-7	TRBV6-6	ASRVGKGQSYEQY
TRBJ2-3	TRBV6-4	ASKRLAGVSDTQY
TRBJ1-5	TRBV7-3	ASSLIGGSNQPQH
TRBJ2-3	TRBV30	AVGGPGSGITDTQY
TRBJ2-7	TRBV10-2	ASRGTGGTYEQY
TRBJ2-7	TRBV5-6	ASSTLAQGGYEQY
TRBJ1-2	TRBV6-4	ASSQGNYGYT
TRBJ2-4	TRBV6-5	ASSTDRLAKNIQY
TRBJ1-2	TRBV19	ASSPGAQGYGYT
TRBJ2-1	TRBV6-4	ASAKGARDEQF
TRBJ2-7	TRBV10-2	ASSDPSGRSYEQY
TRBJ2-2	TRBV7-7	ASSLGSGMDTGELF
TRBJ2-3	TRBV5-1	ASSLGTGVKTDTQY
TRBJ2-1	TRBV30	AWSVSGGFNEQF
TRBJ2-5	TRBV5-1	ASSLETPIDAQY
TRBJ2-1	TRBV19	ASSIPGREDNEQF
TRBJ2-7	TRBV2	ASSEQSAGAGDQY
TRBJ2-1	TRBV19	ASRPGQTYNEQF
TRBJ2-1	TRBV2	ASSDPRGLGNEQF